The present T cell receptor (beta chain) was sequenced within a study of blood T cell repertoires in COVID-19. Study as a whole: There were acute and convalescent COVID-19 samples, and they came from the United States, Italy and Spain. Nucleic acid was either cDNA or gDNA, and it came from T cells, B-cell-depleted T cells, or PBMCs.

The CDR3 runs 15 residues. V shed 4 bases and J 5 bases; nucleotides not matched to a gene: 8. Germline V CDR1 and CDR2: SGHRS, YFSETQ. In the original analysis: By means of reference gene primer amplification, nucleated cell counts were estimated. The table came from immunoSEQ multiplex PCR; TCRdb's copy has only in-frame clones and leaves some out. V and J calls and clone size are copied from that table; D and trimming were computed from the DNA. The sample lists about 220,000 clones, 85% occurring once. V usage is TRBV5-1 and J usage is TRBJ2-5, with 10 bases matching TRBD1. The TCR was taken from a man in his fifties who had recovered from COVID-19. The sample comprised peripheral blood. The CDR3 DNA follows: TGCGCCAGCAGCGAACCCGGACAGGGGGTTGAGACCCAGTACTTC. Amino acids: CASSEPGQGVETQYF.